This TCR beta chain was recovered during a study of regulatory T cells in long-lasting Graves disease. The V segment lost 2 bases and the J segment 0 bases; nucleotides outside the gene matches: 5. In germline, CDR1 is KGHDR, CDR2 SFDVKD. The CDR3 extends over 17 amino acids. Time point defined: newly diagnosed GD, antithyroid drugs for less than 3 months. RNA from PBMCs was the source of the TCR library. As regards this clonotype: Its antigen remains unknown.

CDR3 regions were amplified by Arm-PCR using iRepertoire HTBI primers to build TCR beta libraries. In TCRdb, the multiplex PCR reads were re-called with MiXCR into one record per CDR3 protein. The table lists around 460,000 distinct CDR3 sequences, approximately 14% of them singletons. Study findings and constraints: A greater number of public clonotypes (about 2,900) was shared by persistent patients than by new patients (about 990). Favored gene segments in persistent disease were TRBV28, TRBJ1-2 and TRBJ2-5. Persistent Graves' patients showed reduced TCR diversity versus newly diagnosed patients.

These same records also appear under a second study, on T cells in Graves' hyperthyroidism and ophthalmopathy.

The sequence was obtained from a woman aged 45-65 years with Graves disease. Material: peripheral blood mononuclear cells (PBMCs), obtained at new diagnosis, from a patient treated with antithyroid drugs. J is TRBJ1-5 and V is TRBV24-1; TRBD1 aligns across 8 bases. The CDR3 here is CATSDSRTGTSNQPQHF. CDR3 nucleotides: TGTGCCACCAGTGATTCCCGGACAGGGACTAGCAATCAGCCCCAGCATTTT.